The 4 T cell receptor beta chains below were found in one sample sequenced in a study of shared T cell receptors in the human thymus. Clones were read by immunoSEQ multiplex PCR, and TCRdb kept only the in-frame ones, dropping some. The sample lists 650,000 to 950,000 clones; 70% to 90% were seen once. The same data also contributed to another study, on human thymus T cells.

The source material was thymocytes. The receptors originated from a girl in the first two years of life with a congenital heart defect.

This clone was detected once. The V gene is TRBV7-9, the J gene TRBJ1-2, with 9 bases matching TRBD1. J was trimmed by 3 bases and V by 1 base; bases with no gene match: 9. Germline CDR1 reads SEHNR; CDR2 reads FQNEAQ (reference sequence). This CDR3 region has 17 residues. CDR3 bases: TGTGCCAGCAGCTTAGGGTCCCGGGACAGGGAATACTATGGCTACACCTTC. It codes for CASSLGSRDREYYGYTF. Full variable domain (outside the CDR3, taken from reference TRBV7-9 and TRBJ1-2): DTGVSQNPRHKITKRGQNVTFRCDPISEHNRLYWYRQTLGQGPEFLTYFQNEAQLEKSRLLSDRFSAERPKGSFSTLEIQRTEQGDSAMYLCASSLGSRDREYYGYTFGSGTRLTVV.

With regard to this clone: In the same sample, other DNA sequences code for this CDR3. The J gene is TRBJ1-6, the V gene TRBV5-6; D possibly corresponds to TRBD1 (6 bases). The CDR3 length is 14 residues. Germline V gene sequence: CDR1 SGHDT, CDR2 YYEEEE. V was shortened by 4 bases and J by 7 bases, with 12 bases between the two germline ends. The CDR3: CASSRRQDNSPLHF. The CDR3 DNA reads TGTGCCAGCAGCCGGAGACAGGACAATTCACCCCTCCACTTT.

The CDR3 here is CASSRLMPRRSWNGYTF. The DNA of the CDR3 is TGTGCCAGCAGTCGCTTAATGCCCCGGAGGTCGTGGAATGGCTACACCTTC. The chain couples TRBV27 to TRBJ1-2; no clear D gene. Germline loops: CDR1 MNHEY, CDR2 SMNVEV (reference sequence). Between the trimmed V and J ends, which lost 5 bases and 6 bases, there was a span of 25 bases. The CDR3 has 17 amino acids.

For the CDR3, the DNA is TGTGCCAGCAGCTTCCCTAGATCGCCGGGGAAGAAGACCTATGGCTACACCTTC. Protein sequence: CASSFPRSPGKKTYGYTF. V usage is TRBV11-2 and J usage is TRBJ1-2; D unclear. V gave up 3 bases and J gave up 4 bases, with 24 bases separating them. CDR1 and CDR2 from the germline V gene are SGHAT and FQNNGV. CDR3 length: 18 amino acids.